These T cell receptor beta chains were read from a single sample in a study of T cell repertoires in cytomegalovirus infection. These TCRs' antigens remain unknown. A single record per CDR3 protein comes from TCRdb applying MiXCR to the reads. The sample shows 6,500 to 9,000 distinct CDR3 sequences, about 53% of them seen only once. The sequenced material came from PBMCs, sequenced either directly or after in vitro stimulation (not recorded which). These receptors originate from a human donor in good health (CMV status not recorded). Some clones in this sample may be carry-over from other donors' samples. The CDR3 runs from the conserved cysteine through the conserved F or W. A D gene is named only where the DNA matches it firmly. Only part of the rows carry a size: once, few, many, or a class if the clone is expanded.

j_call | d_call | v_call | clone_size | cdr3_aa | cdr3_nt
TRBJ2-7 | - | TRBV4-1 | - | CASSRRLVAFSYEQYF | TGTGCCAGCAGCCGCAGACTAGTGGCCTTCTCCTACGAGCAGTACTTC
TRBJ2-5 | TRBD2 | TRBV20-1 | - | CSASRAGEGETQYF | TGCAGTGCCTCAAGGGCGGGGGAGGGGGAGACCCAGTACTTC
TRBJ2-5 | TRBD2 | TRBV12-3/TRBV12-4 | - | CASSQGTSGLQEPQYF | TGTGCCAGCAGTCAAGGGACTAGCGGTCTCCAAGAGCCCCAGTACTTC
TRBJ1-1 | - | TRBV3-1 | - | CASEGPGPEAFF | TGTGCCAGCGAAGGCCCGGGTCCTGAAGCTTTCTTT
TRBJ1-5 | TRBD1 | TRBV10-3 | - | CAISESEQGSDETRTQQRHF | TGTGCCATCAGTGAGTCGGAACAGGGGAGTGACGAGACTCGCACTCAGCAACGTCATTTT
TRBJ1-1 | - | TRBV12-3/TRBV12-4 | - | CASSIREDTEAFF | TGTGCCAGCAGTATCCGGGAGGACACTGAAGCTTTCTTT
TRBJ1-2 | TRBD1 | TRBV6-1 | - | CASRPTGDYGYTF | TGTGCCAGCAGGCCGACAGGGGATTATGGCTACACCTTC
TRBJ1-3 | - | TRBV18 | - | CASSPPVGSSGNTIYF | TGTGCCAGCTCACCACCGGTTGGGAGCTCTGGAAACACCATATATTTT
TRBJ2-3 | - | TRBV7-2 | once | CAWCLTDKIVTQYF | TGTGCCTGGTGCTTAACGGACAAGATAGTTACGCAGTATTTT
TRBJ2-1 | - | TRBV28 | - | CASSLGSGTYNEQFF | TGTGCCAGCAGTTTAGGTAGCGGAACCTACAATGAGCAGTTCTTC
TRBJ2-2 | - | TRBV7-6 | - | CASRLGTVTWELFF | TGTGCCAGCAGATTAGGGACGGTCACCTGGGAGCTGTTTTTT
TRBJ2-7 | TRBD2 | TRBV3-1 | once | CASSLGLAGATAYEQYF | TGTGCCAGCAGCCTTGGACTAGCGGGAGCCACCGCCTACGAGCAGTACTTC
TRBJ2-5 | - | TRBV28 | medium-sized | CASSLAAPRETQYF | TGTGCCAGCAGCTTAGCGGCCCCGAGGGAGACCCAGTACTTC
TRBJ2-3 | - | TRBV7-3 | few | CASSGAGGPSTDTQYF | TGTGCCAGCAGCGGTGCAGGGGGGCCTAGCACAGATACGCAGTATTTT
TRBJ2-7 | - | TRBV5-8 | - | CASSLMAGAREQYF | TGTGCCAGCAGCCTTATGGCGGGGGCTCGGGAGCAGTACTTC
TRBJ2-1 | TRBD2 | TRBV7-3 | - | CASSLPRKYSHREGSGRPYNEQFF | TGTGCCAGCAGCCTCCCGAGGAAATACAGTCACAGGGAGGGTAGCGGGAGGCCCTACAATGAGCAGTTCTTC
TRBJ1-1 | - | TRBV12-3/TRBV12-4 | few | CASSLSVSQQGTAAFF | TGTGCCAGCAGCCTCAGTGTTTCCCAACAGGGCACTGCAGCTTTCTTT
TRBJ2-1 | - | TRBV28 | - | CASGYYNEQFF | TGTGCCAGCGGGTACTACAATGAGCAGTTCTTC
TRBJ2-7 | - | TRBV7-2 | - | CSRSAEGGHDKYF | TGTTCCAGAAGCGCGGAGGGCGGCCACGATAAGTACTTC
TRBJ1-2 | - | TRBV7-9 | - | CASSYQQDYGYTF | TGTGCCAGCAGCTACCAACAGGACTATGGCTACACCTTC
TRBJ1-5 | - | TRBV24-1 | once | CATSDFGRERQHF | TGTGCCACCAGTGATTTCGGGAGAGAGCGCCAGCATTTT
TRBJ2-3 | TRBD2 | TRBV12-3/TRBV12-4 | - | CASSLGGLAESTDTQYF | TGTGCCAGCAGTTTAGGGGGACTAGCGGAGAGCACAGATACGCAGTATTTT
TRBJ1-5 | TRBD1 | TRBV7-2 | few | CASSPGQVLQPQHF | TGTGCCAGCAGCCCTGGACAGGTTTTGCAGCCCCAGCATTTT
TRBJ1-5 | - | TRBV14 | - | CASSQGGRQPQHF | TGTGCCAGCAGCCAAGGGGGGAGGCAGCCCCAGCATTTT
TRBJ2-7 | TRBD1 | TRBV7-2 | few | CASSFQTGFYEQYF | TGTGCCAGCAGCTTCCAGACAGGGTTCTACGAGCAGTACTTC
TRBJ2-1 | - | TRBV12-5 | few | CASGLVSVIWSVPYNEKFF | TGTGCTAGTGGTTTGGTATCGGTAATATGGTCCGTCCCCTACAATGAGAAGTTCTTC
TRBJ2-1 | - | TRBV6-8 | - | CASSPRYIEAHNEQFF | TGTGCCAGCAGTCCCCGCTACATCGAAGCCCACAATGAGCAGTTCTTC
TRBJ1-5 | TRBD1 | TRBV28 | many | CASSWWTGNNQPQHF | TGTGCCAGCAGTTGGTGGACAGGGAATAATCAGCCCCAGCATTTT
TRBJ1-1 | - | TRBV6-1 | - | CASRPGETNTEAFF | TGTGCCAGCAGGCCGGGGGAAACGAACACTGAAGCTTTCTTT
TRBJ2-7 | - | TRBV14 | - | CASSPLGYDQSF | TGTGCCAGCAGCCCTCTAGGGTACGATCAGTCCTTC
TRBJ2-7 | TRBD1 | TRBV7-9 | - | CASSERDRGHHEQYF | TGTGCCAGCAGTGAACGGGACAGGGGGCACCACGAGCAGTACTTC
TRBJ2-3 | - | TRBV7-6 | many | CASSSTTYPTDTQYF | TGTGCCAGCAGTTCAACGACATACCCCACAGATACGCAGTATTTT
TRBJ2-7 | TRBD1 | TRBV7-6 | - | CASSPRDRVYEQYF | TGTGCCAGCAGCCCCCGGGACAGGGTCTACGAGCAGTACTTC
TRBJ2-3 | - | TRBV7-8 | - | CASSLGGGPAVGEDTQYF | TGTGCCAGCAGCTTAGGCGGCGGACCCGCGGTGGGGGAAGATACGCAGTATTTT
TRBJ2-5 | - | TRBV5-1 | few | CATQSGSGVQETQYF | TGCGCCACCCAATCGGGATCGGGGGTTCAAGAGACCCAGTACTTC
TRBJ1-1 | - | TRBV7-2 | - | CASSLYSRGANTEAFF | TGTGCCAGCAGCTTATATTCTAGGGGCGCGAACACTGAAGCGTTCTTT
TRBJ2-7 | TRBD2 | TRBV20-1 | - | CSARRVTSGSYEQYF | TGCAGTGCTCGCCGGGTGACTAGCGGCTCCTACGAGCAGTACTTC
TRBJ1-1 | - | TRBV6-6 | - | CASSSILRPIEAFF | TGTGCCAGCAGTTCCATCTTACGACCGATTGAAGCTTTCTTT
TRBJ2-3 | - | TRBV7-2 | few | CASSAQQGPDTQYF | TGTGCCAGCAGCGCCCAACAGGGCCCAGATACGCAGTATTTT
TRBJ1-5 | TRBD1 | TRBV9 | few | CASSDGQGAGQPQHF | TGTGCCAGCAGCGACGGACAGGGGGCGGGTCAGCCCCAGCATTTT
TRBJ1-5 | TRBD1 | TRBV6-5 | - | CATILRQGNNQPQLF | TGTGCCACAATCCTCCGACAGGGGAACAATCAGCCCCAGCTTTTT
TRBJ2-5 | - | TRBV19 | - | CASKETQYF | TGTGCCAGTAAAGAGACCCAGTACTTC
TRBJ2-3 | TRBD1 | TRBV7-8 | - | CASRNRGTGDTDTQYF | TGTGCCAGCAGAAACCGGGGGACAGGGGACACAGATACGCAGTATTTT
TRBJ2-5 | - | TRBV15 | few | CATSRDAVYQETQYF | TGTGCCACCAGCAGAGATGCAGTGTACCAAGAGACCCAGTACTTC
TRBJ1-6 | - | TRBV5-4 | medium-sized | CASSRGGAPNSPLHF | TGTGCCAGCAGCCGAGGGGGGGCTCCTAATTCACCCCTCCACTTT